This T cell receptor beta chain came from a study of OX40 agonist ivuxolimab in advanced cancers. Study overall: Patients were about 83% male with ages roughly 20 to 85, mean 60.

The study's findings and limits: CD8+ T cells were the subset that, on average, had more expanded clones than CD4+. Some of the lowest clonal expansion was seen in partial responders at 0.1-3.0 mg/kg.

In the case of this clone: Its antigen remains unknown.

The CDR3 is 15 amino acids. V was pared by 6 bases and J by 8 bases, with 19 bases between. The germline V gene has CDR1 MDHEN and CDR2 SYDVKM. Some clones are missing from TCRdb's copy, which holds only in-frame ones; the method was immunoSEQ multiplex PCR. The table includes tens of thousands of clones, roughly 94% detected once. J is TRBJ1-4 and V is TRBV28; D is unclear. This receptor was taken from an adult with an advanced solid tumor such as melanoma, head and neck, liver or kidney cancer. This specimen was CD4+ or CD8+ T cells sorted from blood, taken in a trial of the OX40 agonist ivuxolimab. The CDR3 DNA sequence: TGTGCCAGCAGCCTTGGGGAGGGATTTCGGGAAAAACTGTTTTTT. As protein: CASSLGEGFREKLFF.